The source of this T cell receptor (beta chain) is a study of cytomegalovirus exposure and HLA in healthy donors (dated 2017 in TCRdb). Regarding the research as a whole: In an earlier analysis of around 540 of the donors, roughly 300 Gb of sequence data and 100 million or so unique TCR beta sequences from about 190 million T cells were reported. Rather than using new phenotypic data, the later analysis identified candidate immune exposures from TCR beta sequences and from how often those sequences occurred across donors. A later genetic analysis took genome-wide SNP genotypes for about three fifths of the roughly 670 donors and used that subset as a discovery cohort. About five DR-DQ haplotypes were treated as single units for association and clustering because of strong linkage in the cohort. Besides the first cohort of some 670 subjects, a separate validation cohort made up of 90 to 150 different subjects was used. Among several hundred genotyped donors of the cohort, an average of around 250,000 unique TCR beta nucleotide sequences was sequenced per donor, of which approximately 18% were non-productive. An early release covering roughly 600 HLA-typed donors comprised roughly 300 gigabases of sequencing data and around 86 million unique TCR sequences. Alongside the repertoire data, information on donor age, sex, ethnicity and CMV serostatus was compiled. Among the approximately 430 genotyped donors, around 81% belonged to the genetic ancestry cluster associated with self-reported Caucasian donors. The aim of the study was to test whether cataloging public T cell receptors could identify signatures of past pathogen exposure. The study used immunosequencing to profile the T cell repertoires of several hundred subjects and linked those repertoires to cytomegalovirus serostatus. An earlier analysis of 587 of the donors used high-throughput TCR beta sequencing to judge whether each TCR beta V gene segment behaved as functional or pseudogenic. Every repertoire in the discovery cohort had been generated on one and the same sequencing platform. Typing coverage differed by locus: A, B, C, DRB1 and DQB1 were typed in roughly 620-630 donors, DQA1 in about 500, DPA1 in 600 to 610, and DPB1 in around 490. To study patterns of TCR occurrence, a later analysis re-analyzed previously published TCR beta repertoires from several hundred donors and added high-resolution HLA genotyping. HLA typing included class I and class II loci at four-digit resolution. To predict cytomegalovirus infection status, the study combined high-throughput TCR immunosequencing, statistical association of individual TCRs with disease status, and machine learning.

In total, just over 650 healthy bone marrow donors made up the cohort. All cohort members were sampled while nominally healthy, although unrecorded immune exposures were likely present. The donor tested CMV seropositive and was one of the 289 seropositive cohort members. Each donor provided a peripheral blood sample, and peripheral blood mononuclear cells were used for TCR beta sequencing. The Qiagen DNeasy Blood Extraction Kit was used to extract genomic DNA from the blood cell samples. Results the study describes overall, beyond this receptor: In a later analysis, HLA-associated TCR beta chains showed more clonal expansion and lower generation probabilities than non-associated chains that were equally common. Cytomegalovirus status was reported to be diagnosed by the classifier with high specificity and sensitivity in both the original and validation cohorts. Strong co-occurrence of HLA alleles, especially DR and DQ, made assigning TCR associations to individual alleles difficult. A total of 164 TCR beta chains were listed by the study as associated with cytomegalovirus. Only TCR beta chains were sequenced in this cohort, and the absence of alpha or paired-chain data limited detectable features. A later genetic analysis associated a missense DCLRE1C variant with V-gene and J-gene trimming of TCR beta chains, and an independent cohort replicated the association. A cluster of highly shared sequence variants was judged likely to be a technical artifact of the sequencing pipeline. In a later analysis, most CMV-associated TCR beta chains were found to appear HLA-restricted, with HLA associations seemingly driven largely by CMV exposure. Most TCR sequences were seen in very few donors, while some public TCRs were found in many individuals. Linkage disequilibrium might explain the correlated functional status among segregating V segments, but an unknown experimental factor could not be excluded. Because HLA typing was unavailable for some donors at each locus, only the typed subset was used in association tests. Presence/absence analyses assumed roughly uniform sequencing depth across donors, an assumption that may not hold. CMV serostatus was the only immune exposure information available for the cohort. According to the authors, the approach could potentially be generalized to other disease states and immunological phenotypes. In a later analysis, several top co-occurrence clusters were reported to appear linked to parvovirus B19, influenza, CMV and Epstein-Barr virus. In a later analysis, TCR association rates were found to vary across HLA loci, with the most associated TCRs seen for DRB1 alleles and the fewest for HLA-C alleles. In an earlier analysis of about 540 of the donors, most TCR beta V segments were observed in productive rearrangements about 90% or about 30% of the time, broadly matching IMGT annotations. A further reported finding was that TCR beta sequences accurately predicted the HLA-A and HLA-B alleles for most subjects in the first cohort. Some IMGT-functional V segments, including TRBV6-2 and TRBV6-3, could not be told apart with the 87-base-pair reads, so those segments were excluded. In vitro tests confirmed that three of the cytomegalovirus-associated TCR beta chains recognize cytomegalovirus antigens. Seventeen rarely observed V segments, including chromosome 9 orphons, were excluded from the earlier analysis of about 600 of the donors because counts were too low. In a later genetic analysis, fewer N-insertions in productive TCRs were reported among donors in an Asian-associated ancestry cluster than the approximately 710-donor mean. In a later analysis, some 18,000 TCR beta sequences were associated with specific HLA alleles at a false discovery rate of 0.05.

CDR1 and CDR2 are read off the germline V gene (reference sequence) as GTSNPN and SVGIG. The V end loses 0 bases and the J end loses 6 bases, and a stretch of 9 bases separates them. From its cysteine to its phenylalanine, the CDR3 spans 13 amino acids. Only the CDR3 region is kept as DNA, spanning 39 bases read in frame from base 1. With regard to this clone: Its antigen is still unknown. Base quality data are lacking; no much larger clone is found one base away.

Libraries were made using the immunoSEQ multiplex PCR assay. For the multiplex PCR, a mixture combining 60 forward primers for TCR Vbeta segments and 13 reverse primers for TCR Jbeta segments was used. The CDR3 region of rearranged TCR beta genes was amplified from genomic DNA with a multiplex PCR assay. Amplified TCR beta libraries were sequenced as 87-base-pair reads on the Illumina HiSeq System. On the authors' methods: A later analysis counted approximately 84 million unique TCR beta chains across the 650 to 700 repertoires, and 9.5 million to 11 million of these chains were shared by at least two donors. To remove PCR and sequencing errors, raw reads were error-corrected and collapsed into unique sequences using a nearest-neighbor algorithm that merged closely related sequences. CDR3 sequences were aligned to IMGT reference sequences to assign V, D and J gene segments. For a sequence to be retained, a match of at least six nucleotides was required to both a V gene segment and a J gene segment. Rearrangements were called productive when the CDR3 lacked stop codons and stayed in frame with V and J; all others were non-productive. CDR3 was defined according to IMGT convention as the region running from the second conserved V-encoded cysteine to the conserved J-encoded phenylalanine. The earlier analysis of around 640 of the donors excluded sequences that lacked an unambiguous match to a single V gene segment. An earlier analysis of several hundred of the donors called V segments functional above 56.7% productive rearrangements and segregating when the between-donor standard deviation exceeded 5%. A statistical classification framework was built for diagnosing cytomegalovirus status from the catalog of TCR beta chain sequences. A later analysis assigned V and J genes by comparing TCR nucleotide sequences with IMGT/GENE-DB human TR gene sequences. A later analysis assigned CDR3 sequences and most-parsimonious VDJ recombination scenarios with the TCRdist pipeline. In a later analysis, every TCR beta chain was defined by the combination of its CDR3 amino acid sequence and its V-gene family, and reads without a unique V-gene family were dropped. To address suspected cross-contamination and a sequencing artifact, a later analysis removed 592 highly shared, low-generation-probability nucleotide sequences. In a later analysis, a clonal expansion index was calculated for each public chain from normalized within-repertoire ranks of inferred template counts. In a later analysis, generation probabilities were computed with a VDJ recombination model fitted to out-of-frame rearrangements, and the resulting probabilities were checked against IGoR. In a later analysis, hypergeometric tests were used to score TCR-TCR, TCR-HLA and TCR-CMV co-occurrence, with a repertoire-size bias correction applied to TCR pairs. False discovery rates were estimated in a later analysis by permuting HLA or CMV assignments 20 times. In a later analysis, co-occurring TCRs were grouped with DBSCAN, and TCRdist sequence similarity was added when clustering was performed within HLA-allele-positive subsets. For co-occurrence clustering, repertoires with fewer than 30,000 or more than 120,000 public chains were excluded, along with a handful of repertoires with anomalous nucleotide sharing. Held by TCRdb, this immuneACCESS table contains in-frame sequences only and omits some clones. Under half of the omission traces to an unresolved V gene where checked; the cause of the rest is unknown. D and trimming were read from the DNA, whereas the V and J calls and clone size are those reported in that table. This sample lists approximately 160,000 clones; 80% to 90% were detected once. The ten top clones hold around 5% of the sample.

The material sequenced was PBMCs. The V and J segments used are TRBV30 and TRBJ1-5, with no confidently assigned D gene. This sequence originates from a girl between 5 and 17 years old in good health and CMV-seropositive. The DNA sequence is as follows: TGTGCCTGGAGTGTACCCCTGGCTCAGCCCCAGCATTTT. The translation is CAWSVPLAQPQHF.